The 21 T cell receptor beta chains below come from one sample, sequenced in a study of T cell repertoires in ileal Crohn's disease. Clones were sequenced by immunoSEQ multiplex PCR, and TCRdb holds only the in-frame ones, with some missing. The sample includes over a thousand clones, 88% of them seen just once. Stated time point: neoterminal ileum biopsy at postoperative endoscopy, about 6 months after surgery. The sample consisted of ileal tissue. The receptors were sampled from an adult with Crohn's disease.

This chain connects TRBV28 to TRBJ1-5; 7 bases map to TRBD1. The CDR3 totals 14 residues. CDR1 is MDHEN and CDR2 is SYDVKM in the germline V gene. Trimming removed 4 bases from V and 9 bases from J; junction bases left unmatched: 9. The CDR3: CASSSTGAPVPQHF. CDR3 in DNA: TGTGCCAGCAGTTCTACAGGGGCCCCGGTGCCCCAGCATTTT.

This chain joins TRBV5-1 and TRBJ2-7; no clear D. Trimming shortened V by 1 base and J by 4 bases, and 6 bases separated the two germline ends. The length of the CDR3 is 12 residues. Germline-derived CDR1 and CDR2 are SGHRS and YFSETQ. CDR3 nucleotide sequence: TGCGCCAGCAGCTTGTCGCAATACGAGCAGTACTTC. It translates to CASSLSQYEQYF.

The chain uses TRBV27 and TRBJ2-2, with D unresolved. The CDR3 extends over 15 amino acids. V lost 7 bases and J lost 1, with 13 bases in between. Germline assignment: CDR1 MNHEY and CDR2 SMNVEV (reference sequence). CDR3 residues: CASTLNGRNTGELFF. The CDR3 DNA reads TGTGCCAGCACCTTAAACGGAAGGAACACCGGGGAGCTGTTTTTT.

This chain links TRBV7-2 with TRBJ1-5, with D possibly being TRBD1 (6 bases). V dropped 5 bases and J dropped 3 bases, with 8 bases sitting between them. CDR3 length: 13 amino acids. Germline V gene sequence: CDR1 SGHTA, CDR2 FQGNSA. The CDR3, as DNA: TGTGCCAGCAGCGACAGGCACAATCAGCCCCAGCATTTT. Protein product: CASSDRHNQPQHF.

The chain couples TRBV18 to TRBJ2-3, with D possibly being TRBD1 (6 bases). The CDR3 has 15 amino acids. Trimming left V 3 bases short and J 1 base short, with 11 bases between. CDR1 and CDR2 (germline): KGHSH, LQKENI. The CDR3 sequence is CASSPRTAGTDTQYF. In DNA form, the CDR3 reads TGTGCCAGCTCACCTCGGACAGCCGGCACAGATACGCAGTATTTT.

The CDR3 DNA is TGCGCCAGCAGCTCTGGTCTGAACACTGAAGCTTTCTTT. Translation: CASSSGLNTEAFF. V is TRBV5-1 and J is TRBJ1-1; D is undetermined. V shed 3 bases and J shed 0 bases, with 6 bases lying between them. This CDR3 has 13 amino acids. CDR1 SGHRS and CDR2 YFSETQ come from the germline V gene.

The rearrangement joins TRBV6-4 to TRBJ1-1, with 8 bases identical to TRBD1. The ends lost 4 bases at V and 3 bases at J; junction bases unmatched: 4. The germline V gene encodes CDR1 MRHNA and CDR2 SNTAGT. The CDR3 runs 14 residues. This CDR3 is CASSAMTGDTEAFF. In nucleotides, the CDR3 is TGTGCCAGCAGTGCCATGACAGGGGACACTGAAGCTTTCTTT.

The chain recombines TRBV5-1 with TRBJ2-5; D is unresolved. CDR1 and CDR2 from the germline V gene are SGHRS and YFSETQ. The CDR3 consists of 16 residues. The germline V and J ends were trimmed by 3 bases and 1 base, with 16 bases remaining between them. CDR3 in amino acids: CASSSRTDRFQETQYF. In DNA, the CDR3 is TGCGCCAGCAGCTCCCGGACGGATAGATTCCAAGAGACCCAGTACTTC.

The chain joins TRBV19 to TRBJ2-1; 7 nucleotides match TRBD2. Looked up from germline, CDR1 is LNHDA and CDR2 is SQIVND (reference sequence). V gave up 6 bases and J gave up 5 bases; unmatched junction bases: 7. CDR3 size: 14 residues. CDR3 loop: CASSSPGLNNEQFF. In DNA form, the CDR3 reads TGTGCCAGTAGCAGCCCGGGACTAAACAATGAGCAGTTCTTC.

The V call is TRBV5-6, the J call TRBJ1-3; D remains unclear. This CDR3 is 15 amino acids long. Per the germline V gene, CDR1 is SGHDT and CDR2 is YYEEEE. The V and J ends lost 0 bases and 0 bases respectively, with 7 bases between them. CDR3 protein: CASSLGYSSGNTIYF. The CDR3 DNA reads as TGTGCCAGCAGCTTGGGTTACAGCTCTGGAAACACCATATATTTT.

CDR3 DNA: TGTGCCAGCAGCCAAGTTTCAGCGGCCGGGGAGCTGTTTTTT. Protein: CASSQVSAAGELFF. The V and J genes are TRBV14 and TRBJ2-2, with a tentative D call TRBD2 (5 bases). Germline CDR1 reads SGHDN; CDR2 reads FVKESK. V was trimmed by 1 base and J by 6 bases, leaving 9 bases between them. The CDR3 is made up of 14 amino acids.

This clone was seen only once. V is TRBV19 and J is TRBJ1-1; D is uncertain. CDR3 size: 13 residues. Germline CDR1 LNHDA, CDR2 SQIVND (reference sequence). Trimming left V 5 bases short and J 5 bases short, with 12 bases between. The CDR3 region is CASSSTEGTEAFF. DNA of the CDR3: TGTGCCAGTAGTTCGACGGAAGGGACTGAAGCTTTCTTT.

This clone was observed a handful of times. The V gene is TRBV5-1, the J gene TRBJ2-3; D not certain. Trimming shortened V by 0 bases and J by 1 base, and 12 bases separated the two germline ends. Germline V CDR1 and CDR2: SGHRS, YFSETQ. This CDR3 spans 16 amino acids. CDR3 protein: CASSLAVSPGTDTQYF. The CDR3 DNA is TGCGCCAGCAGCTTGGCGGTGTCCCCAGGCACAGATACGCAGTATTTT.

V gene TRBV2 combines with J gene TRBJ1-2; D is undetermined. The CDR3 is made up of 17 amino acids. Germline lookup yields CDR1 SNHLY and CDR2 FYNNEI. V lost 2 bases and J lost 3, with 19 bases in between. In DNA, the CDR3 is TGTGCCAGCAGTGAATTTAGCAGTCCCGGGGTAGACTATGGCTACACCTTC. Translated: CASSEFSSPGVDYGYTF.

The V gene is TRBV5-5, the J gene TRBJ1-1, with a tentative D call TRBD1 (5 bases). Germline V gene lookup returns CDR1 SGHKS and CDR2 YYEKEE (reference sequence). The ends were cut back, 4 bases at V and 11 bases at J, with 15 bases in the middle. This CDR3 is built from 12 residues. CDR3 DNA sequence: TGTGCCAGCAGCGTTCTGGGGCCAGCTGCTTTCTTT. It yields the protein CASSVLGPAAFF. The variable domain in full, with the rest retrieved from reference TRBV5-5 and TRBJ1-1, is DAGVTQSPTHLIKTRGQQVTLRCSPISGHKSVSWYQQVLGQGPQFIFQYYEKEERGRGNFPDRFSARQFPNYSSELNVNALLLGDSALYLCASSVLGPAAFFGQGTRLTVV.

The V gene is TRBV5-6, the J gene TRBJ2-3; TRBD2 matches 7 bases. The junction had 15 bases not matched to a gene; V was cut back by 2 bases and J by 0 bases. CDR3 size: 19 residues. Per the germline V gene, CDR1 is SGHDT and CDR2 is YYEEEE. The CDR3 sequence is CASSFFSSGKLASTDTQYF. The CDR3 bases are TGTGCCAGCAGCTTTTTCTCTAGCGGAAAGCTCGCTAGCACAGATACGCAGTATTTT.

The rearrangement uses TRBV27 and TRBJ2-7; D is uncertain. The CDR3 runs to 11 residues. V was cut by 4 bases and J by 1 base, with 2 bases left in between. The germline gives CDR1 MNHEY, CDR2 SMNVEV (reference sequence). In DNA form, the CDR3 reads TGTGCCAGCAGTTCTTCCTACGAGCAGTACTTC. This encodes CASSSSYEQYF.

The CDR3: CASSLSYEQYF. CDR3 nucleotide sequence: TGTGCCAGCAGCTTGAGCTACGAGCAGTACTTC. The J gene is TRBJ2-7, the V gene TRBV7-8; D call uncertain. This CDR3 has 11 residues. V lost 3 bases, J lost 3 bases, and 3 bases lay in between. The germline V gene encodes CDR1 SGHVS and CDR2 FQNEAQ. Filled out from reference TRBV7-8 and TRBJ2-7, the complete variable domain reads GAGVSQSPRYKVAKRGQDVALRCDPISGHVSLFWYQQALGQGPEFLTYFQNEAQLDKSGLPSDRFFAERPEGSVSTLKIQRTQQEDSAVYLCASSLSYEQYFGPGTRLTVT.

The chain recombines TRBV29-1 with TRBJ2-1; 10 bases map to TRBD2. Trimming at V came to 0 bases and at J to 4 bases, leaving 6 bases not matched to a gene. The CDR3 consists of 16 residues. Germline CDR1 and CDR2: SQVTM and ANQGSEA. The CDR3 loop reads CSVEELSGGAYNEQFF. CDR3 sequence (DNA): TGCAGCGTTGAAGAATTAAGCGGGGGGGCTTACAATGAGCAGTTCTTC.

CDR3 sequence reads: CASSPGQGYQPQHF. CDR3 coding DNA: TGTGCCAGCTCACCTGGACAGGGTTATCAGCCCCAGCATTTT. The rearrangement joins TRBV18 to TRBJ1-5; TRBD1 aligns across 8 bases. Germline V gene data show CDR1 as KGHSH and CDR2 as LQKENI. Unmatched junction bases numbered 3, after V lost 3 bases and J lost 5 bases. The length of the CDR3 is 14 residues.

The rearrangement links TRBV6-1 to TRBJ2-1; the match to TRBD2 covers 7 bases. V lost 5 bases to trimming and J lost 1 base; unmatched junction nucleotides: 2. CDR1 and CDR2 (germline): MNHNS, SASEGT. There are 14 residues in the CDR3. This chain's CDR3 is CASSLGGSYNEQFF. The CDR3 coding sequence is TGTGCCAGCAGTCTCGGGGGGTCCTACAATGAGCAGTTCTTC.